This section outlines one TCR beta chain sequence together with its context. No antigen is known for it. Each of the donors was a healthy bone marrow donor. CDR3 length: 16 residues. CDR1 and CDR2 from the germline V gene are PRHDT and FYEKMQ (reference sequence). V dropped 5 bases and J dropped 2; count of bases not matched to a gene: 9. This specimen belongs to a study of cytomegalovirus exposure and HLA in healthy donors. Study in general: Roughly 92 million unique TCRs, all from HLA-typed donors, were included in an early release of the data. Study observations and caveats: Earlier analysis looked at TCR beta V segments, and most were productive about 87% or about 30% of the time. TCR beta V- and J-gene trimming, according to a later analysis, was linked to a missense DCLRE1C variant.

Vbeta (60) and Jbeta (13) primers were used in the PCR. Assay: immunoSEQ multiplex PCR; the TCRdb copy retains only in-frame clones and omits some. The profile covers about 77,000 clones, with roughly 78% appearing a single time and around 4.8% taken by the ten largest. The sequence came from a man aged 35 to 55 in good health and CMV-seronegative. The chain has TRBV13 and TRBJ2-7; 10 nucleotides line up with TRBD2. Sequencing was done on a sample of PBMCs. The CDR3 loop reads CASSGIGTSAAYEQYF. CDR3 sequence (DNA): TGTGCCAGCAGCGGCATCGGGACTAGCGCCGCCTACGAGCAGTACTTC.